The 27 T cell receptor beta chains below come from one sample, sequenced in a study of blood T cell repertoires in COVID-19. Only in-frame clones appear in the TCRdb table, and some are missing; sequencing was by immunoSEQ multiplex PCR. There are fewer than 80,000 clones in the sample; just under 95% occur only once, and approximately 5.5% lies in the top ten. The sample comprised peripheral blood. The receptors derive from a human donor in a cohort sampled during active COVID-19.

This rearrangement joins TRBV5-6 to TRBJ1-2; a weak D match, TRBD1 (5 bases). The CDR3 is 13 residues long. Germline V gene data show CDR1 as SGHDT and CDR2 as YYEEEE. Trimming removed 4 bases at V and 5 bases at J, with 12 bases between. The DNA for the CDR3 is TGTGCCAGCAGCCGAGACAGAGCGTATGGCTACACCTTC. It encodes CASSRDRAYGYTF. Full variable domain (remainder filled in from reference TRBV5-6 and TRBJ1-2): DAGVTQSPTHLIKTRGQQVTLRCSPKSGHDTVSWYQQALGQGPQFIFQYYEEEERQRGNFPDRFSGHQFPNYSSELNVNALLLGDSALYLCASSRDRAYGYTFGSGTRLTVV.

This rearrangement joins TRBV24-1 to TRBJ1-5, with D unresolved. Trimming left V 2 bases short and J 9 bases short, with 7 bases between. The CDR3 runs to 12 residues. Germline values: CDR1 KGHDR, CDR2 SFDVKD. The CDR3 spells CATSDSIRPQHF. DNA for the CDR3: TGTGCCACCAGTGATTCTATCCGGCCCCAGCATTTT.

This clone was seen just once. CDR3 residues: CASGGGYNEQFF. DNA of the CDR3: TGTGCGAGCGGGGGGGGCTACAATGAGCAGTTCTTC. J is TRBJ2-1 and V is TRBV7-6; 10 bases align to TRBD2. The CDR3 loop spans 12 amino acids. Germline V lookup: CDR1 SGHVS, CDR2 FNYEAQ.

This chain joins TRBV11-2 and TRBJ2-5, with D maybe TRBD1 (5 bases). CDR1 is SGHAT, CDR2 FQNNGV, per germline. This CDR3 has 15 amino acids. V gave up 1 base and J gave up 5 bases, with 14 bases separating them. The CDR3 sequence: CASSLGVGQGETQYF. CDR3 sequence (DNA): TGTGCCAGCAGCTTAGGGGTCGGACAAGGGGAGACCCAGTACTTC. Looking up the rest from reference TRBV11-2 and TRBJ2-5 gives the full variable domain: EAGVAQSPRYKIIEKRQSVAFWCNPISGHATLYWYQQILGQGPKLLIQFQNNGVVDDSQLPKDRFSAERLKGVDSTLKIQPAKLEDSAVYLCASSLGVGQGETQYFGPGTRLLVL.

Points on this clone: Mismatch with germline at one junction end may stem from a read error. This chain uses TRBV7-7 with TRBJ2-1, with no clear D. CDR3 length: 13 amino acids. Per germline, CDR1 SSHAT and CDR2 FNYEAQ (reference sequence). In DNA form, the CDR3 reads TGTGCTAGCAGCTTCGCGACTTCCAATGAGCAGTTCTTC. Protein: CASSFATSNEQFF.

This rearrangement joins TRBV5-4 to TRBJ2-5; 9 bases are a match to TRBD1. V was pared by 2 bases and J by 5 bases, with 7 bases of the junction left unmatched. The CDR3 spans 15 residues. Looked up from germline, CDR1 is SGHNT and CDR2 is YYREEE (reference sequence). The CDR3 region is CASSFGTGSYETQYF. CDR3 nucleotides: TGTGCCAGCAGCTTCGGGACAGGGTCTTACGAGACCCAGTACTTC.

The chain recombines TRBV29-1 with TRBJ2-7; the match to TRBD2 covers 13 bases. The CDR3 totals 12 residues. V shed 6 bases and J 6 bases; nucleotides not matched to a gene: 2. Germline CDR1 is SQVTM and CDR2 is ANQGSEA. Here the CDR3 DNA reads TGCAGCGTAACTAGCGGGGGGGCCGAGCAGTACTTC. It translates to CSVTSGGAEQYF.

The V gene is TRBV19, the J gene TRBJ2-7, with 13 bases lining up with TRBD2. V was clipped by 5 bases and J by 2 bases; unmatched bases: 6. The CDR3 has 16 amino acids. Germline V gene sequence: CDR1 LNHDA, CDR2 SQIVND (reference sequence). The CDR3 region is CASSVGLAGSTYEQYF. The CDR3 DNA reads TGTGCCAGTAGTGTGGGACTAGCGGGGTCCACCTACGAGCAGTACTTC.

On this clone itself: The junction differs from germline at one of its ends, possibly a read error. This chain joins TRBV12-3 or TRBV12-4 and TRBJ2-7; TRBD1 matches 10 bases. CDR3 length: 11 residues. The CDR3 is CASSQDRGRFF. The CDR3 DNA follows: TGTGCCAGCAGTCAAGACAGGGGGCGGTTCTTC.

In nucleotides, the CDR3 is TGTGCCAGCAGCCCTGGGACAGGGAGCTACGAGCAGTACTTC. This sequence encodes CASSPGTGSYEQYF. The rearrangement uses TRBV7-3 and TRBJ2-7, with 9 positions matching TRBD1. The length of the CDR3 is 14 residues. Trimming at V came to 5 bases and at J to 3 bases, leaving 5 bases not matched to a gene. CDR1 SGHTA and CDR2 FQGTGA come from the germline V gene.

This chain links TRBV19 with TRBJ2-5; 10 positions agree with TRBD1. J was trimmed by 5 bases and V by 3 bases; bases with no gene match: 6. Germline V lookup: CDR1 LNHDA, CDR2 SQIVND (reference sequence). The CDR3 consists of 15 residues. The CDR3 sequence: CASSIRQGARETQYF. The CDR3 nucleotides are TGTGCCAGTAGTATCCGACAGGGGGCACGGGAGACCCAGTACTTC.

The chain employs TRBV7-9 and TRBJ2-5; D ambiguous. V was shortened by 6 bases and J by 3 bases, with 11 bases between the two germline ends. The CDR3 extends over 13 amino acids. Germline V gene sequence: CDR1 SEHNR, CDR2 FQNEAQ (reference sequence). CDR3 nucleotide sequence: TGTGCCAGCAGGAGGATGGTCAAAGAGACCCAGTACTTC. Translated: CASRRMVKETQYF.

The chain has TRBV7-3 and TRBJ2-3; D is possibly TRBD2 (5 bases). The CDR3 spans 15 residues. The germline CDR1 and CDR2 sequences are SGHTA and FQGTGA. V was shortened by 4 bases and J by 1 base, with 12 bases between the two germline ends. CDR3 in DNA: TGTGCCAGCAGCTCTCGGGTCGGGGGCACAGATACGCAGTATTTT. The encoded protein is CASSSRVGGTDTQYF. The full variable domain, its missing parts supplied by reference TRBV7-3 and TRBJ2-3, is GAGVSQTPSNKVTEKGKYVELRCDPISGHTALYWYRQSLGQGPEFLIYFQGTGAADDSGLPNDRFFAVRPEGSVSTLKIQRTERGDSAVYLCASSSRVGGTDTQYFGPGTRLTVL.

The rearrangement joins TRBV19 to TRBJ1-5; 7 bases agree with TRBD1. The CDR3 is 16 residues long. After removal of 1 base from V and 7 bases from J, the junction contained 10 bases not matched to a gene. Germline loops: CDR1 LNHDA, CDR2 SQIVND (reference sequence). CDR3: CASSIVPSTGRQPQHF. CDR3 coding DNA: TGTGCCAGTAGTATAGTCCCATCGACAGGGAGACAGCCCCAGCATTTT.

This clone has only a few counts. The chain uses TRBV4-1 and TRBJ2-4, with TRBD2 identical over 12 bases. The V gene's germline CDR1 is MGHRA and CDR2 YSYEKL. The CDR3 consists of 17 residues. Germline trimming cut 0 bases from V and 8 bases from J; bases unmatched to any gene: 8. The CDR3 spells CASSQEPSGRAWDIQYF. The CDR3 DNA sequence: TGCGCCAGCAGCCAAGAGCCTAGCGGGAGGGCCTGGGACATTCAGTACTTC.

The chain links TRBV28 to TRBJ2-7; D perhaps matches TRBD1 (5 bases). Trimming cost V 6 bases and J 6 bases, with 12 bases left between them. Germline CDR1 reads MDHEN; CDR2 reads SYDVKM. CDR3 length: 12 amino acids. The DNA of the CDR3 is TGTGCCAGCAGGCCAAGGGGTCTCGAGCAGTACTTC. Translation gives CASRPRGLEQYF. The full variable domain, with the rest looked up from reference TRBV28 and TRBJ2-7, is DVKVTQSSRYLVKRTGEKVFLECVQDMDHENMFWYRQDPGLGLRLIYFSYDVKMKEKGDIPEGYSVSREKKERFSLILESASTNQTSMYLCASRPRGLEQYFGPGTRLTVT.

This chain joins TRBV2 and TRBJ2-3; D is perhaps TRBD2 (6 bases). Germline V gives CDR1 SNHLY, CDR2 FYNNEI. The CDR3 has 15 amino acids. CDR3 protein: CAINGGISSTDTQYF. CDR3 bases: TGTGCGATCAACGGGGGAATCAGTTCCACAGATACGCAGTATTTT.

The chain employs TRBV2 and TRBJ2-1; weak D call: TRBD2 (5 bases). The CDR3 totals 16 residues. With 5 bases removed from V and 5 bases from J, the gap between germline ends came to 19 bases. CDR1 and CDR2 (germline): SNHLY, FYNNEI. The CDR3, as DNA: TGTGCCAGCAGTCGCCCGCGGGTACCTCGGGACAATGAGCAGTTCTTC. Its translation is CASSRPRVPRDNEQFF.

This clone was observed once. The chain recombines TRBV19 with TRBJ2-2; tentatively, D is TRBD1 (5 bases). This CDR3 has 14 residues. CDR1 is LNHDA and CDR2 is SQIVND in the germline V gene (reference sequence). V dropped 6 bases and J dropped 3 bases, with 11 bases sitting between them. CDR3 nucleotide sequence: TGTGCCAGTAGAAAGGGGCTGTACACCGGGGAGCTGTTTTTT. It encodes CASRKGLYTGELFF.

The V and J genes are TRBV4-1 and TRBJ1-2; the D gene is possibly TRBD1 (5 bases). The V end lost 1 base, the J end lost 2 bases, and 11 bases lay between the germline ends. The CDR3 is made up of 15 amino acids. Germline V lookup: CDR1 MGHRA, CDR2 YSYEKL. CDR3 in amino acids: CASSQAKGLNYGYTF. The CDR3 DNA is TGCGCCAGCAGCCAAGCAAAGGGACTAAACTATGGCTACACCTTC.

V gene TRBV4-2 combines with J gene TRBJ2-5, with a tentative D call TRBD2 (6 bases). CDR1 is LGHNA, CDR2 YNFKEQ, per germline. The CDR3 runs 15 residues. V was trimmed by 5 bases and J by 2 bases, leaving 15 bases between them. CDR3 nucleotide sequence: TGTGCCAGCAGCAGCCGCGGGGACGGGCAAGAGACCCAGTACTTC. This codes for CASSSRGDGQETQYF.

This chain uses TRBV28 with TRBJ2-7, with 9 bases identical to TRBD1. V gave up 7 bases and J gave up 4 bases; unmatched junction bases: 14. CDR1 and CDR2 (germline): MDHEN, SYDVKM. The CDR3 consists of 16 residues. The CDR3 DNA reads as TGTGCCAGCATTTATTCGGGACAGGGCACGCGTTACGAGCAGTACTTC. Amino acids: CASIYSGQGTRYEQYF.

The chain employs TRBV6-1 and TRBJ1-2; possible D gene TRBD1, 5 bases. The CDR3 covers 17 residues. V was trimmed by 4 bases and J by 0 bases, leaving 18 bases between them. Germline V gives CDR1 MNHNS, CDR2 SASEGT. CDR3 amino acids: CASSGDRGGEANYGYTF. CDR3 DNA sequence: TGTGCCAGCAGTGGGGACCGTGGGGGGGAAGCTAACTATGGCTACACCTTC.

The rearrangement links TRBV5-1 to TRBJ2-3; D unclear. From germline, CDR1 is SGHRS and CDR2 YFSETQ. V lost 4 bases and J 2 bases, leaving 11 bases between the germline ends. This CDR3 region has 14 residues. For the CDR3, the DNA is TGCGCCAGCAGCCCCCCGACTCCCACAGATACGCAGTATTTT. Protein product: CASSPPTPTDTQYF.

This sequence joins TRBV10-3 and TRBJ1-5; TRBD1 matches 10 bases. The germline V gene encodes CDR1 ENHRY and CDR2 SYGVKD. There are 14 residues in the CDR3. Unmatched junction bases numbered 6, after V lost 6 bases and J lost 7 bases. Here the CDR3 DNA reads TGTGCCATCAGCAGGGACAGGGGTGAACAGCCCCAGCATTTT. This gives the protein CAISRDRGEQPQHF.

This clone was detected only once. This chain connects TRBV10-3 to TRBJ2-7, with TRBD2 identical over 10 bases. CDR1 and CDR2 from the germline V gene are ENHRY and SYGVKD. J gave up 2 bases and V 0 bases, and 4 bases lay outside the gene matches. The CDR3 covers 16 residues. The CDR3 is CAISESERGGPYEQYF. CDR3 in DNA: TGTGCCATCAGTGAGTCGGAGCGGGGGGGCCCCTACGAGCAGTACTTC.

This clone was detected once. The genes are TRBV27 and TRBJ2-7, with D possibly matching TRBD1 (6 bases). This CDR3 is built from 14 residues. Germline V gene sequence: CDR1 MNHEY, CDR2 SMNVEV (reference sequence). The V and J ends lost 4 bases and 1 base respectively, with 11 bases between them. The CDR3 region has the DNA TGTGCCAGCAGTTCCCAGGGGACATCCTACGAGCAGTACTTC. Residues: CASSSQGTSYEQYF.